This TCR beta chain was identified during a study of T cells after posttransplantation cyclophosphamide (dated by TCRdb to 2016 to 2017). Context from the whole study: Using TRB sequencing, the study followed how the T cell repertoire rebuilt after myeloablative bone marrow transplantation with posttransplantation cyclophosphamide given as GVHD prophylaxis. Because TRA and TRB clonality were tightly correlated in 9 samples, subsequent TCR analyses were focused on TRB only. In 3 patients, up to roughly 3 additional blood samples taken between 2 and 5.2 years after transplant also underwent TRB sequencing, as did pretransplant blood from 4 patients. Public TRB sequences were checked against a database of over 3,500 sequences associated with responses to pathogens, tumor antigens, self-antigens and alloantigens. Antigen receptor sequencing covered samples from approximately 38 PTCy-treated patients and some 15 of their related bone marrow donors. TRB sequencing was performed on blood from all 34 PTCy patients with 1-year posttransplant specimens. Study-level results and caveats: Across a few dozen patients, TRB clonality was highly associated with recipient CMV seropositivity and CMV reactivation, and diversity in PTCy patients was similar to diversity in CNI/methotrexate controls. Donor-recipient similarity was low at 1-2 months but increased during the first year, and donor CD8+ memory clones often dominated later blood repertoires. The TRB repertoires of T cells infiltrating skin or the GI tract showed only limited overlap with the TRB repertoires found in blood.

Naive T cells were defined as viable CD3+CD4+ or CD3+CD8+ cells that were CCR7+CD45RA+CD45RO-CD95-CD27+CD28+. Related bone marrow donors provided peripheral blood samples on the day of marrow donation. Mononuclear cells from peripheral blood and bone marrow were separated by Ficoll-Hypaque density centrifugation and then cryopreserved. Sorting of CD4+ and CD8+ T cells, including naive and memory subsets, was performed by FACS on a FACSAria II. About this clone itself: Its antigen has not been determined. Nothing much larger sits one base from this clone, and base qualities are not available.

Relative to germline, V is missing 5 bases and J is missing 4 bases, with 3 bases of the junction outside any gene match. Based on the germline V gene, the CDR1 and CDR2 sequences are MNHEY and SVGAGI. Inclusive of the bounding cysteine and phenylalanine, the CDR3 is 13 residues long. Only the CDR3 portion is preserved as DNA: 39 bases, with reading frame beginning at the first base. Genomic DNA was the input for TRB sequencing, which was run either with the immunoSEQ assay at survey resolution or with the hsTCRB kit. In the source study's methods: Initial read processing used immunoSEQ software, and repertoire analyses used the LymphoSeq R package. Clonality was computed as 1 minus normalized Shannon entropy, and a Gini coefficient was also calculated for each TRB dataset. To infer phenotypes in unsorted samples, TRB sequences from sorted subsets of the recipient or donor were mapped onto the unsorted samples of the same recipient. In TCRdb, the immuneACCESS table is reduced to in-frame sequences with V and J assigned. These tables do not hold every clone; where another copy was compared, an unresolved V gene accounts for under half, and the others remain unexplained. Clone size and V and J calls were adopted from that table, with D and trimming inferred from the DNA. This sample gives 25,000 to 40,000 clones in total; about 91% of them show up just once. Around 0.1% of the sample comes from the top ten.

The chain is made from TRBV6-5 and TRBJ2-5, with 8 central nucleotides matching TRBD2. This sequence was found in a man aged 30 to 45 in good health and a related stem cell transplant donor. Sequencing was done on a sample of naive CD4+ T cells sorted from blood. The CDR3 protein: CASSSGGAETQYF. The sequence in DNA is TGTGCCAGCAGTAGCGGGGGTGCAGAGACCCAGTACTTC.